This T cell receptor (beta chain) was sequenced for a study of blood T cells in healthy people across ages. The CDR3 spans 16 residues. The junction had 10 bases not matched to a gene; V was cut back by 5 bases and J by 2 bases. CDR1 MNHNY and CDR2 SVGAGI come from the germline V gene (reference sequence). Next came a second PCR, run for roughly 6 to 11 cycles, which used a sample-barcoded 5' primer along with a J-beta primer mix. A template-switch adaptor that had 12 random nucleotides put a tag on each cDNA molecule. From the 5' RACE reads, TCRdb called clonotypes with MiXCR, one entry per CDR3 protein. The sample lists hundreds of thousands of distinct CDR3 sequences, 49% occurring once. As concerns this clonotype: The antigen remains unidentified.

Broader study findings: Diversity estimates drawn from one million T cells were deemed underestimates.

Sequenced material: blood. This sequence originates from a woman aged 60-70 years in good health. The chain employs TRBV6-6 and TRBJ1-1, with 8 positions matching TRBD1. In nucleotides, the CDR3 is TGTGCCAGCAGTCACCGTAGGACAGGGTTAAACACTGAAGCTTTCTTT. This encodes CASSHRRTGLNTEAFF.